This T cell receptor (beta chain) was profiled in a study of cytomegalovirus exposure and HLA in healthy donors. About the research overall: The same platform was used for the 130 or so validation repertoires as for the 650 to 800 first-cohort repertoires, as reported in a later analysis. Study observations and caveats: Many donors carried some public TCRs, although rarity characterized most TCR sequences.

Generated by immunoSEQ multiplex PCR, the TCRdb table keeps only in-frame clones and is missing some. The sample has under 300,000 clones, approximately 86% seen once. Of note for this clone: Its target is not known.

This CDR3 spans 11 amino acids. V gave up 4 bases and J gave up 9 bases, with 7 bases separating them. CDR1 is SGHAT, CDR2 FQNNGV, per germline. The sequence was collected from a woman in her 30s in good health and CMV-seropositive. This chain joins TRBV11-2 and TRBJ2-1; D is unresolved. Sequenced sample: PBMCs. The CDR3 region is CASSSGREQFF. In DNA, the CDR3 is TGTGCCAGCAGCTCCGGTCGTGAGCAGTTCTTC.